This T cell receptor beta chain appears in the sequencing data of a study of persistence of HIV-infected CD4 T cells. Lysates of CMV-infected fibroblasts at 8 to 10 ug/mL stimulated these cells. CD40L/CD69 double-negative CD45RO-high memory CD4+ T cells were collected. Inclusion required CMV-positive serology and CD4+ counts above 400 cells/uL. A roughly 20-hour stimulation of CD8-depleted PBMCs used anti-CD28/CD49d costimulation, CD40-blocking antibody and enfuvirtide. The CDR3 is 16 amino acids. The V and J ends lost 2 bases and 0 bases respectively, with 13 bases between them. Per the germline V gene, CDR1 is KGHSH and CDR2 is LQKENI. In the case of this clone: What it recognizes is unknown.

Sequencing used immunoSEQ version 4 in survey mode. Sequencing was performed with immunoSEQ multiplex PCR; in TCRdb, only in-frame clones are kept and a portion is missing. The sample holds more than 30,000 clones, around 76% seen once. The material sequenced was CD4+ T cells sorted from PBMCs after roughly 18-hour stimulation, taken from a patient who received antiretroviral therapy. The genes are TRBV18 and TRBJ1-2; possibly TRBD1 for D (5 bases). The origin of this receptor is an adult woman with HIV who was CMV-seropositive. CDR3 residues: CASSPTREPPNYGYTF. Written as DNA, the CDR3 is TGTGCCAGCTCACCAACCAGGGAGCCACCTAACTATGGCTACACCTTC.